The clone carrying this T cell receptor beta chain was counted at least ten times. CDR1 is SQVTM and CDR2 is ANQGSEA in the germline V gene. Trimming stripped 3 bases from V and 3 bases from J, with 12 bases between. This CDR3 contains 14 residues. From the 5' RACE reads, TCRdb called clonotypes with MiXCR, one entry per CDR3 protein. The sample shows more than 150,000 distinct CDR3 sequences, about 18% of them seen only once. These data come from a study of CD8 T cells in ankylosing spondylitis. The specimen sequenced was blood, either unsorted or a sorted T cell fraction (not recorded which). This chain joins TRBV29-1 and TRBJ2-1; D is ambiguous. The source is a male donor aged 5 to 29 with ankylosing spondylitis or in good health (not recorded which). As DNA, the CDR3 is TGCAGCGTTGATAGGGCGCCGTACTACAATGAGCAGTTCTTC. It is translated as CSVDRAPYYNEQFF.